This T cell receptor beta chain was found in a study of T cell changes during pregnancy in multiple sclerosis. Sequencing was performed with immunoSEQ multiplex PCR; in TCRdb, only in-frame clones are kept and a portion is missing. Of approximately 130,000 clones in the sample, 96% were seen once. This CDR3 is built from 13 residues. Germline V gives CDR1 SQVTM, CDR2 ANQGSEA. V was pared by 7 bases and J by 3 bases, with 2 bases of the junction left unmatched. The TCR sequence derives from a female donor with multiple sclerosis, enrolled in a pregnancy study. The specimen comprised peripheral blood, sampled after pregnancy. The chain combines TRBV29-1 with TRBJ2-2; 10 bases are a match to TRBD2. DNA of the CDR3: TGCAGCGCGGGACTAGCGCACACCGGGGAGCTGTTTTTT. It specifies CSAGLAHTGELFF.